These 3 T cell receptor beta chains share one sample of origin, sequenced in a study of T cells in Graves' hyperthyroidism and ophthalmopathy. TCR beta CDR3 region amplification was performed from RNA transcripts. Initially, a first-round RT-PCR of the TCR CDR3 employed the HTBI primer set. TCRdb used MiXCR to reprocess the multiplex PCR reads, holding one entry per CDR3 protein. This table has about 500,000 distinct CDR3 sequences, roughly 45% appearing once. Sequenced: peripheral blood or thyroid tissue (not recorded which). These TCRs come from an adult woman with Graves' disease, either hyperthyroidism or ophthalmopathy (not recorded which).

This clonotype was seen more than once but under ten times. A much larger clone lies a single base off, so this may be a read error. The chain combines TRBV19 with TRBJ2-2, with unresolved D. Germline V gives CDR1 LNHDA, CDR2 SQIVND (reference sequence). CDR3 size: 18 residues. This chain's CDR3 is CARFFLGKPYHYTRELFF. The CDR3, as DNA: TGTGCCAGGTTCTTTTTGGGAAAACCGTACCATTACACCAGGGAGCTGTTTTTT. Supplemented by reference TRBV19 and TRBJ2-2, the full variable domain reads DGGITQSPKYLFRKEGQNVTLSCEQNLNHDAMYWYRQDPGQGLRLIYYSQIVNDFQKGDIAEGYSVSREKKESFPLTVTSAQKNPTAFYLCARFFLGKPYHYTRELFFGEGSRLTVL.

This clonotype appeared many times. The CDR3 sequence is CNLTGNYGYTF. The CDR3 nucleotides are TGCAACCTTACAGGAAACTATGGCTACACCTTC. The rearrangement links TRBV20-1 to TRBJ1-2; tentative D call: TRBD1 (5 bases). In germline, CDR1 is DFQATT, CDR2 SNEGSKA (reference sequence). This CDR3 is 11 amino acids long.

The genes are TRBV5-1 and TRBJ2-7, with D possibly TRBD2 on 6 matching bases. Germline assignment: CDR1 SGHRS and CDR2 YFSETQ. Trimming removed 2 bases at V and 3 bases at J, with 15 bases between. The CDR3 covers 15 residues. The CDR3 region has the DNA TGCGCCAGCAGCTTCGCGGGGATGGAAGTCTACGAGCAGTACTTC. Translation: CASSFAGMEVYEQYF.